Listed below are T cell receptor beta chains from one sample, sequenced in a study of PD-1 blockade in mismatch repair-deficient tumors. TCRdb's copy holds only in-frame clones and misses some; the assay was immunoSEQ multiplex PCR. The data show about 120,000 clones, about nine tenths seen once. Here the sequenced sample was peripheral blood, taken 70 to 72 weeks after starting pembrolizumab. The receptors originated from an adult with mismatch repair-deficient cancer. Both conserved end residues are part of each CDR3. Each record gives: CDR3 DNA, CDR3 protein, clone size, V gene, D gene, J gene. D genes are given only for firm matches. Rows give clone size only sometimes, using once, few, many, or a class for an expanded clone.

TGCGCCAGCAGCCAAGAAACTGGGGGGTTCTATGGCTACACCTTC,CASSQETGGFYGYTF,NA,TRBV4-3,NA,TRBJ1-2
TGCAGCGTCGGACAATTAGGGCTCGAGCAGTACTTC,CSVGQLGLEQYF,NA,TRBV29-1,NA,TRBJ2-7
TGCGCCAGCAGCCTAAATACGGACAAGATCAATGAGCAGTTCTTC,CASSLNTDKINEQFF,NA,TRBV4-1,NA,TRBJ2-1
TGCGCCAGCTACGAACCTAGCGGGACCCTTCAAGAGACCCAGTACTTC,CASYEPSGTLQETQYF,NA,TRBV5-1,TRBD2,TRBJ2-5
TGTGCCAGTAGTATAGTCTGGCGGGGGCAGCGGACTGAAGCTTTCTTT,CASSIVWRGQRTEAFF,NA,TRBV19,NA,TRBJ1-1
TGTGCCAGTAGTATAGGGTACAGGGATGACACCGGGGAGCTGTTTTTT,CASSIGYRDDTGELFF,NA,TRBV19,NA,TRBJ2-2
TGCAGCGTTGAAGATGACAGGGGGAGCACAGATACGCAGTATTTT,CSVEDDRGSTDTQYF,NA,TRBV29-1,TRBD1,TRBJ2-3
TGTGCCAGCAGTGATCAAGCGGGAGGGGTAGATACGCAGTATTTT,CASSDQAGGVDTQYF,NA,TRBV6-1,TRBD2,TRBJ2-3
TGTGCCAGCAGCTTAGAGGGGAGGGCCTACAATGAGCAGTTCTTC,CASSLEGRAYNEQFF,NA,TRBV11-1,TRBD2,TRBJ2-1
TGTGCCAGCAGCTTCGACGGTACCCTCAATCAGCCCCAGCATTTT,CASSFDGTLNQPQHF,NA,TRBV9,NA,TRBJ1-5
TGTGCCAGCAGCTCGACAGGGACTCGCACTGAAGCTTTCTTT,CASSSTGTRTEAFF,NA,TRBV11-1,TRBD1,TRBJ1-1
TGTGCCAGCAGCAAGAAGCACCGGGACAGGGGGGCGAGCAATCAGCCCCAGCATTTT,CASSKKHRDRGASNQPQHF,NA,TRBV21-1,NA,TRBJ1-5
TGCGCCAGCAGCCAAGAACCTAGCGGAAACTACGAGCAGTACTTC,CASSQEPSGNYEQYF,NA,TRBV4-3,TRBD2,TRBJ2-7
TGCAGCGTTGGCCCGGAGGCCTTCTATGGCTACACCTTC,CSVGPEAFYGYTF,NA,TRBV29-1,NA,TRBJ1-2
TGTGCCAGCAGCTTAGAGGGGGACAGGGTCACTGAAGCTTTCTTT,CASSLEGDRVTEAFF,NA,TRBV13,TRBD1,TRBJ1-1
TGTGCCTGGAGTGGAAGCCCCCGAGCGGGATCTAGTCCCGGGGAGCTGTTTTTT,CAWSGSPRAGSSPGELFF,NA,TRBV30,TRBD2,TRBJ2-2
TGCAGCGTGGCCCTGACGGGAGGGGCGGTTGGGAACACTGAAGCTTTCTTT,CSVALTGGAVGNTEAFF,NA,TRBV29-1,NA,TRBJ1-1
TGTGCCAGCAGTCAGACAAAAGGTGAAAAACTGTTTTTT,CASSQTKGEKLFF,NA,TRBV27,NA,TRBJ1-4
TGTGCCAGCAGTTATAGCGGGAGGGACCTGAACGGGGGGCAGTATTTT,CASSYSGRDLNGGQYF,NA,TRBV28,TRBD2,TRBJ2-3
TGTGCCAGCAGTCCCCGTATAGGACTAGCGGGAGGGGCCTCCTACGAGCAGTACTTC,CASSPRIGLAGGASYEQYF,NA,TRBV28,TRBD2,TRBJ2-7
TGCGCCAGCAGCTTGTCCCCGGGGGTAATATACAACGAGCAGTTCTTC,CASSLSPGVIYNEQFF,NA,TRBV5-1,NA,TRBJ2-1
TGTGCCAGCAGCTTAGTGGCTAGCGGGTCCCAAGAGACCCAGTACTTC,CASSLVASGSQETQYF,NA,TRBV11-2,TRBD2,TRBJ2-5
TGCGCCAGCACCCACACCGGGGAGCTGTTTTTT,CASTHTGELFF,NA,TRBV10-2,NA,TRBJ2-2
TGCGCCAGCAGCTTGGATAGGCAGGGGGACTATGGCTACACCTTC,CASSLDRQGDYGYTF,NA,TRBV5-1,TRBD1,TRBJ1-2
TGTGCCAGCTCACCCGGAACTAGTAATGAGCAGTTCTTC,CASSPGTSNEQFF,NA,TRBV18,NA,TRBJ2-1
TGCGCCAGCAGCCAAGAAGGAAGCCGCACCCCGATCTACGAGCAGTACTTC,CASSQEGSRTPIYEQYF,NA,TRBV4-1,NA,TRBJ2-7
TGTGCCAGCTCACGGGGACAGGGGGAGACCCAGTACTTC,CASSRGQGETQYF,NA,TRBV18,TRBD1,TRBJ2-5
TGTGCCAGCAGTACCCGACAGGGAGGGAACGAGCAGTACTTC,CASSTRQGGNEQYF,NA,TRBV27,NA,TRBJ2-7
TGTGCCAGCAGTCCGTTGTTTCAGGACAGGAGCTCCTACAATGAGCAGTTCTTC,CASSPLFQDRSSYNEQFF,NA,TRBV27,TRBD1,TRBJ2-1
TGTGCCAGCAGCTTAGGAGTAACCCAAGAGACCCAGTACTTC,CASSLGVTQETQYF,once,TRBV13,NA,TRBJ2-5
TGTGCCATCAGTGCCCCAACTTCCCCTACTAGCGGAAGGGGGAATGAGCAGTTCTTC,CAISAPTSPTSGRGNEQFF,NA,TRBV10-3,TRBD2,TRBJ2-1
TGCGCCAGCAGCCCCGGTTCATTCTTGGACGAGCAGTACTTC,CASSPGSFLDEQYF,NA,TRBV4-1,NA,TRBJ2-7
TGCGCCAGCAGCCTACCCGGAGGACAGGTCCCCGACACCGGGGAGCTGTTTTTT,CASSLPGGQVPDTGELFF,NA,TRBV4-1,TRBD1,TRBJ2-2
TGCGCCAGCAGCCAAGAAGGCCTGAGGACTAGCGGTGCGGGGACCCAGTACTTC,CASSQEGLRTSGAGTQYF,NA,TRBV4-1,TRBD2,TRBJ2-5
TGCAGCGCTACGGGTGGGACAGGGGCCGCTGCTAACTATGGCTACACCTTC,CSATGGTGAAANYGYTF,once,TRBV29-1,TRBD1,TRBJ1-2
TGTGCCAGCAGTTTATGGAAGAGCTATGGCTACACCTTC,CASSLWKSYGYTF,NA,TRBV28,NA,TRBJ1-2
TGTGCCAGCAGTGTGAGGTTGGGGACTAGCGGGGGGGAGACCCAGTACTTC,CASSVRLGTSGGETQYF,NA,TRBV2,TRBD2,TRBJ2-5
TGTGCCGAAGCTAGGGGAGGTTTCACAGATACGCAGTATTTT,CAEARGGFTDTQYF,NA,TRBV2,NA,TRBJ2-3
TGTGCCAGCAGTGAGGGGGGGGCTGGGGCCAACGTCCTGACTTTC,CASSEGGAGANVLTF,NA,TRBV6-4,TRBD2,TRBJ2-6
TGTGCCAGCAGCTTAGCCAGCGGGAGGCCCTACAATGAGCAGTTCTTC,CASSLASGRPYNEQFF,NA,TRBV7-6,TRBD2,TRBJ2-1
TGCGCCAGCAGTTGGGGACTAGTGAATAACCGCTCCTACAATGAGCAGTTCTTC,CASSWGLVNNRSYNEQFF,NA,TRBV5-1,TRBD2,TRBJ2-1
TGTGCCAGTAGTTTCAGACAGGGGGAGAACTACGAGCAGTACTTC,CASSFRQGENYEQYF,NA,TRBV19,TRBD1,TRBJ2-7
TGCGCCAGCAGCTTCACCGGGACTAGCGGGAGAGGGGCAGATACGCAGTATTTT,CASSFTGTSGRGADTQYF,NA,TRBV5-1,TRBD2,TRBJ2-3
TGTGCCATCAGTGTCAATGGGCTCCTCAGTGAGCAGTTCTTC,CAISVNGLLSEQFF,NA,TRBV10-3,NA,TRBJ2-1
TGTGCCAGCAGTGAAGACTCTGTGGATACGCAGTATTTT,CASSEDSVDTQYF,NA,TRBV6-1,NA,TRBJ2-3